This T cell receptor (beta chain) was captured by sequencing in a study of cytomegalovirus exposure and HLA in healthy donors. Study results and limitations: For most TCR sequences rarity was the rule, although some public TCRs occurred in many donors.

The CDR3 is made up of 16 amino acids. Between the trimmed V and J ends, which lost 1 base and 4 bases, there was a span of 14 bases. In germline, CDR1 is SGHVS, CDR2 FNYEAQ. This table comes from immunoSEQ multiplex PCR, and its TCRdb copy is limited to in-frame clones, with some not included. Of 250,000 to 400,000 clones listed, around 90% are singletons. As for this clone: Its specificity is not known.

Source material: PBMCs. The chain uses TRBV7-6 and TRBJ1-3; D call uncertain. The sequence was collected from a man aged 30-40 years in good health and CMV-seronegative. The CDR3 sequence is CASSLVIDSAGNTIYF. CDR3 sequence (DNA): TGTGCCAGCAGCTTAGTTATCGACTCGGCCGGAAACACCATATATTTT.